The 18 T cell receptor beta chains presented below share a single source sample, sequenced in a study of blood T cell repertoires in COVID-19. Generated by immunoSEQ multiplex PCR, the TCRdb table keeps only in-frame clones and is missing some. The sample lists 180,000 or so clones, more than 70% seen once, with 8.2% in the top ten. The sample consisted of peripheral blood. These TCRs come from a woman aged 55-69 years with acute or convalescent COVID-19.

The chain joins TRBV19 to TRBJ1-2, with D tentatively TRBD1 (6 bases). Germline lookup yields CDR1 LNHDA and CDR2 SQIVND (reference sequence). The CDR3 totals 14 residues. Between the trimmed V and J ends, which lost 9 bases and 2 bases, there was a span of 16 bases. The CDR3 here is CARYFEGVNYGYTF. CDR3 DNA: TGTGCCAGATATTTTGAGGGGGTCAACTATGGCTACACCTTC.

The chain links TRBV4-1 to TRBJ2-5, with D possibly matching TRBD2 (6 bases). Germline CDR1 MGHRA, CDR2 YSYEKL. The ends were cut back, 3 bases at V and 6 bases at J, with 17 bases in the middle. The CDR3 covers 15 residues. Here the CDR3 reads CASSQGGSGPKTQYF. In DNA, the CDR3 is TGCGCCAGCAGCCAGGGGGGTAGTGGGCCAAAGACCCAGTACTTC.

This clone was seen once. V and J are TRBV6-5 and TRBJ2-7; D may be TRBD1 (5 bases). Between the trimmed V and J ends, which lost 4 bases and 6 bases, there was a span of 13 bases. The CDR3 has 13 amino acids. CDR1 and CDR2 from the germline V gene are MNHEY and SVGAGI. The CDR3 loop reads CASSLAGRTEQYF. CDR3 sequence (DNA): TGTGCCAGCAGTTTGGCAGGGCGGACCGAGCAGTACTTC.

This sequence joins TRBV11-3 and TRBJ2-3, with TRBD1 as a possible D gene (5 bases). Between the trimmed V and J ends, which lost 5 bases and 0 bases, there was a span of 9 bases. This CDR3 has 14 amino acids. Germline V gives CDR1 SGHNT, CDR2 YENEEA. CDR3 sequence reads: CASSVDSSTDTQYF. The CDR3, as DNA: TGTGCCAGCAGCGTCGACAGTAGCACAGATACGCAGTATTTT.

The chain combines TRBV7-2 with TRBJ1-5, with D possibly being TRBD1 (5 bases). Looked up from germline, CDR1 is SGHTA and CDR2 is FQGNSA. CDR3 length: 13 residues. V was clipped by 6 bases and J by 4 bases, with 10 bases between them. CDR3: CASSISGNQPQHF. DNA for the CDR3: TGTGCCAGCAGTATCTCAGGGAATCAGCCCCAGCATTTT.

The chain is built from TRBV2 and TRBJ2-1, with a tentative D call TRBD1 (5 bases). Trimming took off 8 bases at V and 5 bases at J, with 7 bases between the two ends. CDR3 length: 11 residues. Germline V gene data show CDR1 as SNHLY and CDR2 as FYNNEI. The CDR3 sequence is CASARDNEQFF. The CDR3 nucleotides read TGTGCCAGCGCCAGGGACAATGAGCAGTTCTTC. The variable domain in full, with the rest retrieved from reference TRBV2 and TRBJ2-1, is EPEVTQTPSHQVTQMGQEVILRCVPISNHLYFYWYRQILGQKVEFLVSFYNNEISEKSEIFDDQFSVERPDGSNFTLKIRSTKLEDSAMYFCASARDNEQFFGPGTRLTVL.

The V gene is TRBV6-5, the J gene TRBJ2-7, with 10 bases identical to TRBD1. V dropped 7 bases and J dropped 4; count of bases not matched to a gene: 10. The CDR3 is 15 amino acids. The germline gives CDR1 MNHEY, CDR2 SVGAGI. The CDR3 region has the DNA TGTGCCAGCACTCCTTCCCGGGACAGGGGTTACGAGCAGTACTTC. Encoded protein: CASTPSRDRGYEQYF.

This chain connects TRBV27 to TRBJ2-1; 10 bases are shared with TRBD2. Looked up from germline, CDR1 is MNHEY and CDR2 is SMNVEV (reference sequence). The CDR3 loop spans 14 amino acids. V lost 5 bases and J lost 10; bases outside the gene matches: 8. The CDR3 region has the DNA TGTGCCAGCAGTCCCCTAGCGGGAGTAAGCGAGCAGTTCTTC. It specifies CASSPLAGVSEQFF.

The V gene is TRBV7-8, the J gene TRBJ1-3; TRBD1 matches at 8 bases. The CDR3 extends over 17 amino acids. Germline lookup yields CDR1 SGHVS and CDR2 FQNEAQ. With V trimmed by 5 bases and J by 0 bases, 9 bases remained unmatched. DNA for the CDR3: TGTGCCAGCAGCCCTATGGCAGGGACAGGCTCTGGAAACACCATATATTTT. Its translation is CASSPMAGTGSGNTIYF.

This rearrangement joins TRBV7-9 to TRBJ2-1, with 15 nucleotides matching TRBD2. The J segment lost 10 bases and the V segment lost 7 bases, leaving 8 bases of the junction unmatched. CDR3 size: 15 residues. Germline V gives CDR1 SEHNR, CDR2 FQNEAQ (reference sequence). CDR3 in amino acids: CASILGLAGGSEQFF. In DNA, the CDR3 is TGTGCCAGCATCCTGGGACTAGCGGGAGGCTCAGAGCAGTTCTTC. Variable domain in full (rest from reference TRBV7-9 and TRBJ2-1): DTGVSQNPRHKITKRGQNVTFRCDPISEHNRLYWYRQTLGQGPEFLTYFQNEAQLEKSRLLSDRFSAERPKGSFSTLEIQRTEQGDSAMYLCASILGLAGGSEQFFGPGTRLTVL.

The chain carries TRBV19 and TRBJ1-1; 9 bases agree with TRBD1. The CDR3 is made up of 15 amino acids. Germline V lookup: CDR1 LNHDA, CDR2 SQIVND (reference sequence). After removal of 8 bases from V and 6 bases from J, the junction contained 13 bases not matched to a gene. CDR3 in amino acids: CASRYTRDRDPEAFF. CDR3 coding DNA: TGTGCCAGTCGTTATACCCGGGACAGGGATCCTGAAGCTTTCTTT.

The chain has TRBV30 and TRBJ1-4; tentative D call: TRBD1 (6 bases). The germline gives CDR1 GTSNPN, CDR2 SVGIG (reference sequence). V dropped 3 bases and J dropped 8 bases, with 22 bases sitting between them. The CDR3 totals 16 residues. CDR3 protein: CAWSPTGPQGWEKLFF. DNA of the CDR3: TGTGCCTGGAGCCCTACAGGGCCGCAGGGGTGGGAAAAACTGTTTTTT.

The rearrangement uses TRBV5-1 and TRBJ1-4; D is unresolved. This CDR3 has 15 amino acids. With 5 bases removed from V and 4 bases from J, the gap between germline ends came to 15 bases. CDR1 and CDR2 (germline): SGHRS, YFSETQ. CDR3 sequence: CASRASLANNEKLFF. The CDR3 DNA sequence: TGCGCCAGCAGGGCCTCGCTTGCCAATAATGAAAAACTGTTTTTT.

The V call is TRBV14, the J call TRBJ2-7, with 10 bases matching TRBD1. This CDR3 spans 15 amino acids. Germline CDR1 SGHDN, CDR2 FVKESK. V shed 3 bases, J shed 3 bases, and the junction held 5 bases outside the gene matches. CDR3 DNA: TGTGCCAGCAGCCACGGACAGGGGGGAGGCTACGAGCAGTACTTC. It is translated as CASSHGQGGGYEQYF.

The chain couples TRBV5-5 to TRBJ2-6; TRBD1 might be the D (5 bases). The CDR3 runs 15 residues. Germline CDR1 and CDR2: SGHKS and YYEKEE (reference sequence). The V end was cut by 0 bases, the J end by 3 bases, with 7 bases between. The CDR3 nucleotides read TGTGCCAGCAGCTTGGCAGGGTTTGGGGCCAACGTCCTGACTTTC. Protein product: CASSLAGFGANVLTF.

J is TRBJ1-5 and V is TRBV28; perhaps TRBD1 as D (5 bases). Germline CDR1 and CDR2: MDHEN and SYDVKM. CDR3 length: 17 amino acids. V was pared by 4 bases and J by 4 bases, with 20 bases between. The CDR3 bases are TGTGCCAGCAGTTCCCACAGAATCGGAGGGGATAATCAGCCCCAGCATTTT. Protein product: CASSSHRIGGDNQPQHF.

V and J are TRBV7-3 and TRBJ2-3; D possibly corresponds to TRBD2 (6 bases). The CDR3 consists of 16 residues. Germline V gives CDR1 SGHTA, CDR2 FQGTGA. Trimming pared 3 bases from V and 0 bases from J, leaving 13 bases between. The CDR3 is CASSLWPGTSTDTQYF. The CDR3 coding sequence is TGTGCCAGCAGCTTGTGGCCCGGGACTAGCACAGATACGCAGTATTTT.

The chain has TRBV6-1 and TRBJ2-2; tentative D call: TRBD2 (6 bases). Germline CDR1 is MNHNS and CDR2 is SASEGT. Trimming removed 4 bases at V and 1 base at J, with 13 bases between. The CDR3 is 16 amino acids. CDR3 nucleotides: TGTGCCAGCAGTGGGCTGGCGGGATGGAACACCGGGGAGCTGTTTTTT. Translated, it gives CASSGLAGWNTGELFF.